The T cell receptor (beta chain) described here comes from a study of shared clonotypes between healthy human individuals. Study results and limitations: Sequencing depth was a factor that was expected to affect clonotype sharing among donors. All-four-donor shared clonotypes had higher generation probabilities than non-shared clonotypes did.

Per the germline V gene, CDR1 is MDHEN and CDR2 is SYDVKM. With 5 bases removed from V and 3 bases from J, the gap between germline ends came to 17 bases. CDR3 length equals 16 residues. Running of the assay took place at deep level. Authors' processing steps: As immunoSEQ supplied junction-only sequences (without quality scores), filtering differed. The assay was immunoSEQ multiplex PCR, and TCRdb's table has in-frame clones only and misses some. The V and J calls and clone size were taken over from that table, and D and trimming were inferred from the DNA. The profile shows some 2,500,000 clones, about nine tenths of them singletons. Remarks on this clone: Its target is unknown.

The origin of this receptor is a man younger than 35 in good health. Some clones in this sample may be carry-over from other donors' samples. Sequenced input: naive CD4+ T cells from PBMCs. Stated subset: CD45RA+ positively selected. The rearrangement joins TRBV28 to TRBJ1-3; D remains ambiguous. As DNA, the CDR3 is TGTGCCAGCAGTACAGATGGGGTAGGGTTTGGAAACACCATATATTTT. Amino acids: CASSTDGVGFGNTIYF.